A selection of T cell receptor beta chains follows, all from one sample in a study of blood T cell repertoires in COVID-19. The method was immunoSEQ multiplex PCR; TCRdb's version includes in-frame clones alone and lacks a portion of them. The sample contains 120,000 or so clones, around 83% of which appear only once. Specimen: peripheral blood. The source of these receptors is a man older than 75 with active or convalescent COVID-19. The CDR3 runs from the conserved cysteine through the conserved F or W. Fields, in order: clone size, V gene, D gene, J gene, CDR3 protein, CDR3 DNA. The D gene is left open where the match is weak. Clone size appears in some rows only: once, few, many, or a class for an expanded clone.

abundance: few
v_gene: TRBV19
d_gene: TRBD1
j_gene: TRBJ2-7
CDR3aa: CASSPGQSSSEQYF
CDR3nt: TGTGCCAGTAGTCCGGGACAGTCTTCTTCCGAGCAGTACTTC

abundance: NA
v_gene: TRBV6-1
d_gene: TRBD1
j_gene: TRBJ1-6
CDR3aa: CASSVGQGWNSPLHF
CDR3nt: TGTGCCAGCAGTGTCGGACAGGGTTGGAATTCACCCCTCCACTTT

abundance: NA
v_gene: TRBV29-1
d_gene: NA
j_gene: TRBJ1-4
CDR3aa: CSVEGAGGEKLFF
CDR3nt: TGCAGCGTTGAAGGGGCAGGAGGTGAAAAACTGTTTTTT

abundance: NA
v_gene: TRBV12-3/TRBV12-4
d_gene: NA
j_gene: TRBJ1-2
CDR3aa: CASAGFYGYTF
CDR3nt: TGTGCCAGCGCAGGGTTCTATGGCTACACCTTC

abundance: NA
v_gene: TRBV19
d_gene: TRBD1
j_gene: TRBJ2-7
CDR3aa: CASSDRDRVHEQYF
CDR3nt: TGTGCCAGTAGTGACCGGGACAGGGTCCACGAGCAGTACTTC

abundance: once
v_gene: TRBV4-3
d_gene: NA
j_gene: TRBJ1-1
CDR3aa: CASSLWDWGGKAEAFF
CDR3nt: TGCGCCAGCAGCCTCTGGGATTGGGGGGGAAAGGCTGAAGCTTTCTTT

abundance: NA
v_gene: TRBV7-8
d_gene: TRBD2
j_gene: TRBJ2-1
CDR3aa: CASSPGLEFYNEQFF
CDR3nt: TGTGCCAGCAGCCCTGGACTAGAGTTCTACAATGAGCAGTTCTTC

abundance: once
v_gene: TRBV6-5
d_gene: TRBD1
j_gene: TRBJ2-1
CDR3aa: CASGRTGGTGEQFF
CDR3nt: TGTGCCAGTGGGAGGACAGGGGGGACGGGTGAGCAGTTCTTC

abundance: NA
v_gene: TRBV28
d_gene: NA
j_gene: TRBJ2-7
CDR3aa: CASAPIGGRYEQYF
CDR3nt: TGTGCCAGCGCCCCCATCGGGGGTAGGTACGAGCAGTACTTC

abundance: NA
v_gene: TRBV6-6
d_gene: TRBD1
j_gene: TRBJ1-1
CDR3aa: CASSLTGGKAFF
CDR3nt: TGTGCCAGCAGTTTAACAGGGGGCAAAGCTTTCTTT

abundance: NA
v_gene: TRBV6-5
d_gene: NA
j_gene: TRBJ2-7
CDR3aa: CASSYSSLGEQYF
CDR3nt: TGTGCCAGCAGTTACTCGTCGCTCGGGGAGCAGTACTTC

abundance: NA
v_gene: TRBV5-1
d_gene: TRBD1
j_gene: TRBJ1-6
CDR3aa: CASSSGQGSPSVSLHF
CDR3nt: TGCGCCAGCAGCTCTGGACAGGGAAGTCCCTCAGTTTCCCTCCACTTT

abundance: NA
v_gene: TRBV19
d_gene: NA
j_gene: TRBJ1-5
CDR3aa: CASSTNRELPQHF
CDR3nt: TGTGCCAGTAGTACAAACAGGGAACTGCCCCAGCATTTT

abundance: NA
v_gene: TRBV7-9
d_gene: NA
j_gene: TRBJ1-6
CDR3aa: CASSFQYNSPLHF
CDR3nt: TGTGCCAGCAGCTTCCAGTATAATTCACCCCTCCACTTT

abundance: NA
v_gene: TRBV5-4
d_gene: TRBD1
j_gene: TRBJ2-3
CDR3aa: CASSRGQGSSDTQYF
CDR3nt: TGTGCCAGCAGCCGAGGACAGGGGAGCTCAGATACGCAGTATTTT

abundance: NA
v_gene: TRBV5-1
d_gene: TRBD2
j_gene: TRBJ2-5
CDR3aa: CASSGGLAGTQETQYF
CDR3nt: TGCGCCAGCAGCGGGGGACTAGCGGGGACTCAAGAGACCCAGTACTTC

abundance: NA
v_gene: TRBV6-2/TRBV6-3
d_gene: TRBD1
j_gene: TRBJ2-3
CDR3aa: CASSWSRGRPDTQYF
CDR3nt: TGTGCCAGCAGCTGGTCCAGGGGGCGCCCAGATACGCAGTATTTT

abundance: NA
v_gene: TRBV19
d_gene: TRBD1
j_gene: TRBJ1-1
CDR3aa: CASSPMDRPREAFF
CDR3nt: TGTGCCAGTAGTCCGATGGACAGGCCTAGGGAAGCTTTCTTT

abundance: few
v_gene: TRBV4-1
d_gene: TRBD1
j_gene: TRBJ1-1
CDR3aa: CASSLQPGGLTEAFF
CDR3nt: TGCGCCAGCAGCCTGCAACCAGGGGGCCTCACTGAAGCTTTCTTT

abundance: NA
v_gene: TRBV6-4
d_gene: NA
j_gene: TRBJ1-6
CDR3aa: CASRGGSPLHF
CDR3nt: TGTGCCAGCAGGGGGGGTTCACCCCTCCACTTT

abundance: NA
v_gene: TRBV6-2/TRBV6-3
d_gene: NA
j_gene: TRBJ1-5
CDR3aa: CASSYFPDQPQHF
CDR3nt: TGTGCCAGCAGTTACTTCCCGGATCAGCCCCAGCATTTT

abundance: NA
v_gene: TRBV2
d_gene: NA
j_gene: TRBJ2-3
CDR3aa: CASSDEGTDTQYF
CDR3nt: TGTGCCAGCAGTGATGAGGGCACAGATACGCAGTATTTT

abundance: NA
v_gene: TRBV18
d_gene: NA
j_gene: TRBJ2-7
CDR3aa: CASSLDTGVREQYF
CDR3nt: TGTGCCAGCTCACTCGATACCGGGGTGAGGGAGCAGTACTTC

abundance: NA
v_gene: TRBV18
d_gene: TRBD1
j_gene: TRBJ1-2
CDR3aa: CASSPNTGDDGYTF
CDR3nt: TGTGCCAGCTCACCTAATACAGGGGACGATGGCTACACCTTC

abundance: NA
v_gene: TRBV4-1
d_gene: TRBD1
j_gene: TRBJ2-7
CDR3aa: CASSPRDRVGTYEQYF
CDR3nt: TGCGCCAGCAGCCCCCGTGACAGGGTGGGCACCTACGAGCAGTACTTC

abundance: NA
v_gene: TRBV5-3
d_gene: TRBD2
j_gene: TRBJ2-1
CDR3aa: CARSLVGLGSYNEQFF
CDR3nt: TGTGCCAGAAGCTTGGTGGGACTAGGCTCCTACAATGAGCAGTTCTTC

abundance: NA
v_gene: TRBV30
d_gene: TRBD1
j_gene: TRBJ1-2
CDR3aa: CAWDRGRDYGYTF
CDR3nt: TGTGCCTGGGACAGGGGGCGAGACTATGGCTACACCTTC

abundance: NA
v_gene: TRBV10-3
d_gene: NA
j_gene: TRBJ1-5
CDR3aa: CAIGPGNQPQHF
CDR3nt: TGTGCCATCGGTCCGGGGAATCAGCCCCAGCATTTT

abundance: NA
v_gene: TRBV4-3
d_gene: TRBD1
j_gene: TRBJ1-6
CDR3aa: CASRFGWDSNSPLHF
CDR3nt: TGCGCCAGCAGGTTCGGCTGGGACAGTAATTCACCCCTCCACTTT

abundance: NA
v_gene: TRBV27
d_gene: NA
j_gene: TRBJ1-6
CDR3aa: CASSYQGSYNSPLHF
CDR3nt: TGTGCCAGCAGTTACCAGGGGTCCTATAATTCACCCCTCCACTTT

abundance: once
v_gene: TRBV6-4
d_gene: NA
j_gene: TRBJ1-4
CDR3aa: CASSDSMGTPKKLFF
CDR3nt: TGTGCCAGCAGTGACTCAATGGGGACTCCAAAAAAACTGTTTTTT

abundance: NA
v_gene: TRBV19
d_gene: NA
j_gene: TRBJ2-5
CDR3aa: CASRTLTGETQYF
CDR3nt: TGTGCCAGTAGGACTCTGACCGGAGAGACCCAGTACTTC

abundance: NA
v_gene: TRBV18
d_gene: TRBD1
j_gene: TRBJ1-1
CDR3aa: CASSYRDSMEAFF
CDR3nt: TGTGCCAGCTCATATAGGGACAGCATGGAAGCTTTCTTT

abundance: NA
v_gene: TRBV18
d_gene: NA
j_gene: TRBJ1-1
CDR3aa: CASSRARGTEAFF
CDR3nt: TGTGCCAGCTCACGGGCGAGGGGGACTGAAGCTTTCTTT

abundance: NA
v_gene: TRBV10-3
d_gene: NA
j_gene: TRBJ1-4
CDR3aa: CAIRPTGGEKLFF
CDR3nt: TGTGCCATCAGACCGACCGGGGGTGAAAAACTGTTTTTT

abundance: NA
v_gene: TRBV7-2
d_gene: TRBD1
j_gene: TRBJ1-2
CDR3aa: CASSQGQVYGYTF
CDR3nt: TGTGCCAGCAGCCAGGGACAGGTCTATGGCTACACCTTC

abundance: NA
v_gene: TRBV7-2
d_gene: NA
j_gene: TRBJ1-1
CDR3aa: CASSRWAGDEAFF
CDR3nt: TGTGCCAGCAGCCGGTGGGCAGGGGATGAAGCTTTCTTT

abundance: NA
v_gene: TRBV6-5
d_gene: TRBD1
j_gene: TRBJ2-2
CDR3aa: CASYDRGRGTGELFF
CDR3nt: TGTGCCAGTTACGACAGGGGGCGCGGAACCGGGGAGCTGTTTTTT

abundance: NA
v_gene: TRBV6-1
d_gene: NA
j_gene: TRBJ1-6
CDR3aa: CASSEDRLRNSPLHF
CDR3nt: TGTGCCAGCAGTGAAGATAGGTTGAGGAATTCACCCCTCCACTTT

abundance: NA
v_gene: TRBV15
d_gene: TRBD2
j_gene: TRBJ2-3
CDR3aa: CATSRGSGAGAISDTQYF
CDR3nt: TGTGCCACCAGCAGAGGGTCGGGAGCGGGGGCCATTTCGGATACGCAGTATTTT

abundance: few
v_gene: TRBV23-1
d_gene: TRBD1
j_gene: TRBJ1-2
CDR3aa: CANPQGPGYGYTF
CDR3nt: TGCGCCAACCCACAGGGGCCGGGCTATGGCTACACCTTC

abundance: NA
v_gene: TRBV7-2
d_gene: NA
j_gene: TRBJ1-2
CDR3aa: CASSPDRANYGYTF
CDR3nt: TGTGCCAGCAGCCCGGACAGAGCTAACTATGGCTACACCTTC

abundance: NA
v_gene: TRBV5-4
d_gene: NA
j_gene: TRBJ1-1
CDR3aa: CASSLGTNTEAFF
CDR3nt: TGTGCCAGCAGCCTGGGGACTAACACTGAAGCTTTCTTT

abundance: NA
v_gene: TRBV6-2/TRBV6-3
d_gene: NA
j_gene: TRBJ1-2
CDR3aa: CASSPRGAGDGYTF
CDR3nt: TGTGCCAGCAGCCCCCGGGGGGCTGGCGATGGCTACACCTTC

abundance: NA
v_gene: TRBV3-1/TRBV3-2
d_gene: NA
j_gene: TRBJ1-6
CDR3aa: CASSQGAGNNSPLHF
CDR3nt: TGTGCCAGCAGCCAAGGGGCAGGGAATAATTCACCCCTCCACTTT

abundance: NA
v_gene: TRBV2
d_gene: NA
j_gene: TRBJ1-1
CDR3aa: CASSETGRLTEAFF
CDR3nt: TGTGCCAGTTCAGAAACAGGACGGCTCACTGAAGCTTTCTTT

abundance: NA
v_gene: TRBV28
d_gene: NA
j_gene: TRBJ1-4
CDR3aa: CASTSLPRSREKLFF
CDR3nt: TGTGCCAGCACCTCCCTACCCAGGTCTCGTGAAAAACTGTTTTTT

abundance: NA
v_gene: TRBV9
d_gene: NA
j_gene: TRBJ1-3
CDR3aa: CASSVSDRPRPGNTIYF
CDR3nt: TGTGCCAGCAGCGTATCCGACCGCCCCAGGCCTGGAAACACCATATATTTT

abundance: NA
v_gene: TRBV5-1
d_gene: TRBD1
j_gene: TRBJ2-2
CDR3aa: CASSLAGQGNTGELFF
CDR3nt: TGCGCCAGCAGCTTGGCGGGACAGGGCAACACCGGGGAGCTGTTTTTT

abundance: NA
v_gene: TRBV12-3/TRBV12-4
d_gene: NA
j_gene: TRBJ1-6
CDR3aa: CASSFQNSPLHF
CDR3nt: TGTGCCAGCAGTTTCCAGAATTCACCCCTCCACTTT

abundance: once
v_gene: TRBV18
d_gene: TRBD1
j_gene: TRBJ1-5
CDR3aa: CASSQGQSHQPQHF
CDR3nt: TGTGCCAGCTCACAGGGACAGTCCCATCAGCCCCAGCATTTT

abundance: NA
v_gene: TRBV7-2
d_gene: NA
j_gene: TRBJ1-6
CDR3aa: CASSLDSLNSPLHF
CDR3nt: TGTGCCAGCAGCTTGGACAGTCTGAATTCACCCCTCCACTTT

abundance: NA
v_gene: TRBV21-1
d_gene: NA
j_gene: TRBJ1-3
CDR3aa: CAIPVEVTSGNTIYF
CDR3nt: TGTGCCATCCCAGTTGAGGTTACCTCTGGAAACACCATATATTTT

abundance: NA
v_gene: TRBV7-8
d_gene: NA
j_gene: TRBJ1-5
CDR3aa: CASSPIGGAPNSNQPQHF
CDR3nt: TGTGCCAGCAGCCCCATTGGAGGGGCACCAAATAGCAATCAGCCCCAGCATTTT

abundance: once
v_gene: TRBV7-9
d_gene: NA
j_gene: TRBJ1-1
CDR3aa: CASSLQGGTEAFF
CDR3nt: TGTGCCAGCAGTTTACAGGGCGGTACTGAAGCTTTCTTT